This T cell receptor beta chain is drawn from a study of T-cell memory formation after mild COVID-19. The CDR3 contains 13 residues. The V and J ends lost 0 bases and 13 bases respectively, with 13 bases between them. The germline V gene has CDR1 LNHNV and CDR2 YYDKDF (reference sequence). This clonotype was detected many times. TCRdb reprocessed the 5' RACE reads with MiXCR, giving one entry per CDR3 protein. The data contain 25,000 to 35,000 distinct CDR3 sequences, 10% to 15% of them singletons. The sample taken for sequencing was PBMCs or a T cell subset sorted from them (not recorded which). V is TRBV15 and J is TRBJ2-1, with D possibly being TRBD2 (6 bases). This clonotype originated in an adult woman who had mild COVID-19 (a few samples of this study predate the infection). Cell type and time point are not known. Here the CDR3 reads CATSREILANQFF. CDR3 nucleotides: TGTGCCACCAGCAGAGAAATCCTAGCGAACCAGTTCTTC.